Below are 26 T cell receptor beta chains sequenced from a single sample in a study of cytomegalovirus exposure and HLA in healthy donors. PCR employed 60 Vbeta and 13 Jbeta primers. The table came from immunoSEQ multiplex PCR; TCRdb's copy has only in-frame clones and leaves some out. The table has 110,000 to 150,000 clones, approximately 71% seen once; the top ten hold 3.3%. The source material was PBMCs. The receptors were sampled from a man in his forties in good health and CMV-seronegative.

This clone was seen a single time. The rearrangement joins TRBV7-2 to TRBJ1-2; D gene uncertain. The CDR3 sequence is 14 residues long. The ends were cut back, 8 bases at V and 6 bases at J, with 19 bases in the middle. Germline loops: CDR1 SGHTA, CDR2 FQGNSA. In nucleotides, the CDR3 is TGTGCCAGCTCTTCAACCCGAGGAGCGAATGGCTACACCTTC. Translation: CASSSTRGANGYTF.

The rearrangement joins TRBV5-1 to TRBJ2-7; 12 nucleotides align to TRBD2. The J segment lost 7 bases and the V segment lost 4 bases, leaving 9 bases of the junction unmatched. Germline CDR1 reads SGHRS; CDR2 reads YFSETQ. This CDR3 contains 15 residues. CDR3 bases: TGCGCCAGCAGCATTCCTAGCGGGGGGGCCGGTGAGCAGTACTTC. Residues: CASSIPSGGAGEQYF.

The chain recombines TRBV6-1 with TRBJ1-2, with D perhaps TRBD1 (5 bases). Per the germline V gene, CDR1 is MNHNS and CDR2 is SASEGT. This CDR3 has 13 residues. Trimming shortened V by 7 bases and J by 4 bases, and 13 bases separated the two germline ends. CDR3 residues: CASTFGGSYGYTF. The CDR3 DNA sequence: TGTGCCAGCACTTTCGGGGGATCCTATGGCTACACCTTC.

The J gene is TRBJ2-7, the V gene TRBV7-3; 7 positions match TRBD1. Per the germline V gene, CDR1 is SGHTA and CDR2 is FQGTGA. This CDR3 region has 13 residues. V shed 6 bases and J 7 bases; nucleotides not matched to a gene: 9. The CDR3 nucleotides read TGTGCCAGCAGTGGTGGACAGGCCGGGGAGCAGTACTTC. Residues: CASSGGQAGEQYF.

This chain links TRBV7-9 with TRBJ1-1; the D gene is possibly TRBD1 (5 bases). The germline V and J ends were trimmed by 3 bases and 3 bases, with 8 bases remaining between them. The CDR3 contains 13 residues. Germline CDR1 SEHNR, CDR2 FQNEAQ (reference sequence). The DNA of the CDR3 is TGTGCCAGCAGCTTGGGGGAGGACACTGAAGCTTTCTTT. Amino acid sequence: CASSLGEDTEAFF.

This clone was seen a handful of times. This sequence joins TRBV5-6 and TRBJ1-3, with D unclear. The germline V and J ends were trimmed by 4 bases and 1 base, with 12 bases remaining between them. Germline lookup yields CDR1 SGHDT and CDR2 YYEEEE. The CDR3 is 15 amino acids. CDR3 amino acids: CASSPGIYSGNTIYF. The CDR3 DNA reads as TGTGCCAGCAGCCCCGGGATCTATTCTGGAAACACCATATATTTT. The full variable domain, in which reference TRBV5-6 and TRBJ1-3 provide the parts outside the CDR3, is DAGVTQSPTHLIKTRGQQVTLRCSPKSGHDTVSWYQQALGQGPQFIFQYYEEEERQRGNFPDRFSGHQFPNYSSELNVNALLLGDSALYLCASSPGIYSGNTIYFGEGSWLTVV.

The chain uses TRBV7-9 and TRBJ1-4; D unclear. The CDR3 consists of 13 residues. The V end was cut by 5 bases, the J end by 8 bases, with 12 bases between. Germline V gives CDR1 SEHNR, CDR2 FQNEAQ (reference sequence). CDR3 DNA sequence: TGTGCCAGCAGCATCATCCTGAGGGAAAAACTGTTTTTT. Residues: CASSIILREKLFF.

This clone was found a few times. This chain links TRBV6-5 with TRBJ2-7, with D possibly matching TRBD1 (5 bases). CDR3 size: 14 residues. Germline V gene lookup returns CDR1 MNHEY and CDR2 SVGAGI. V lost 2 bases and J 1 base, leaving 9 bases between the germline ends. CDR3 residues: CASSYRQRSYEQYF. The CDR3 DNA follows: TGTGCCAGCAGTTACCGACAGCGATCCTACGAGCAGTACTTC.

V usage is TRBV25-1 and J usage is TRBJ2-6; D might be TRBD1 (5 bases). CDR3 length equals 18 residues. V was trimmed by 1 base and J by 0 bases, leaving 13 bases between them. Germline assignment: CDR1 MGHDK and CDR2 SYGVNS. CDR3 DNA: TGTGCCAGCAGTGAATGGGGCAGAACAGACTCTGGGGCCAACGTCCTGACTTTC. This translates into CASSEWGRTDSGANVLTF.

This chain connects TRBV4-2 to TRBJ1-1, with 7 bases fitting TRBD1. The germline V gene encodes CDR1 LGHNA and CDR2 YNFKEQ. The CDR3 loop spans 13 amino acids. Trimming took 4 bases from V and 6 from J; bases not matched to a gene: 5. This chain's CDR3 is CASSRQGDAEAFF. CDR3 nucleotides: TGTGCCAGCAGCCGACAGGGTGACGCTGAAGCTTTCTTT.

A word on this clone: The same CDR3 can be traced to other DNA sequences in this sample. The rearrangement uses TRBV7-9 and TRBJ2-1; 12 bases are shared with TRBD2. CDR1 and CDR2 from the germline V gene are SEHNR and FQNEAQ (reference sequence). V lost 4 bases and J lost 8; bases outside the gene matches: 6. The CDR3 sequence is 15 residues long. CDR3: CASSSPSGGADEQFF. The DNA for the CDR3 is TGTGCCAGCAGCTCCCCTAGCGGGGGGGCCGATGAGCAGTTCTTC.

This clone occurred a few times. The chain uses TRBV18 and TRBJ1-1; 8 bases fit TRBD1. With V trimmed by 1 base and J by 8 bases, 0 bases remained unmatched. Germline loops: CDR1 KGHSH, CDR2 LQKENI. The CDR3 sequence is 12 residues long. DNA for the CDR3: TGTGCCAGCTCACCACGGGACAGGGAAGCTTTCTTT. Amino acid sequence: CASSPRDREAFF.

The CDR3 bases are TGTGCCAGCACTAAGGGGGAGAGGAGTCCGACCGGGGAGCTGTTTTTT. It specifies CASTKGERSPTGELFF. The genes are TRBV6-6 and TRBJ2-2; D may be TRBD1 (6 bases). Germline loops: CDR1 MNHNY, CDR2 SVGAGI (reference sequence). The V and J ends lost 7 bases and 5 bases respectively, with 20 bases between them. The length of the CDR3 is 16 residues.

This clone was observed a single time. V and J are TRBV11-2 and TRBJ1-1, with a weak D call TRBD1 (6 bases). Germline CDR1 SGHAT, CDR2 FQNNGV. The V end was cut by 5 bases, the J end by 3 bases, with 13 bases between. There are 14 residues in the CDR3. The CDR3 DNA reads TGTGCCAGCAGCCCGAGGGGGTCTTACACTGAAGCTTTCTTT. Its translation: CASSPRGSYTEAFF.

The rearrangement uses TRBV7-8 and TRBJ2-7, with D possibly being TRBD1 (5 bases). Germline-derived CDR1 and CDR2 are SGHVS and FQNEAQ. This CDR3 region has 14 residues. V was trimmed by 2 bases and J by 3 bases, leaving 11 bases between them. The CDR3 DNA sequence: TGTGCCAGCAGCTTATCAGGGATCGGCTACGAGCAGTACTTC. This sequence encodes CASSLSGIGYEQYF.

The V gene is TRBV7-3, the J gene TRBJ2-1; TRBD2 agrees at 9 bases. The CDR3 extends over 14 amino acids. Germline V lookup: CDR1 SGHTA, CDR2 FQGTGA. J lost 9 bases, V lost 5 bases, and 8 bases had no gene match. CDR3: CASSPGLAVGEQFF. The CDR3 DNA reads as TGTGCCAGCAGCCCGGGACTAGCTGTCGGTGAGCAGTTCTTC. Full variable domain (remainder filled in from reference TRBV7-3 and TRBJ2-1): GAGVSQTPSNKVTEKGKYVELRCDPISGHTALYWYRQSLGQGPEFLIYFQGTGAADDSGLPNDRFFAVRPEGSVSTLKIQRTERGDSAVYLCASSPGLAVGEQFFGPGTRLTVL.

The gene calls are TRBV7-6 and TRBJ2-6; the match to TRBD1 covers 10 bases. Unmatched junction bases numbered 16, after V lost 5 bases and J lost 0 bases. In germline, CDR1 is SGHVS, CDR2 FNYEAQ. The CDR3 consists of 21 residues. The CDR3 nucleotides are TGTGCCAGCAGCCCAATAATCCGGGACAGGGGCCCTAGCTCTGGGGCCAACGTCCTGACTTTC. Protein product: CASSPIIRDRGPSSGANVLTF.

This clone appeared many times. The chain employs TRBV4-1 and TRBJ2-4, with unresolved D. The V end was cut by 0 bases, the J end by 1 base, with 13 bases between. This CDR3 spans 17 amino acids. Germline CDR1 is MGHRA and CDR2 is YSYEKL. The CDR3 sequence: CASSQEATGQAKNIQYF. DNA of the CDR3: TGCGCCAGCAGCCAAGAAGCAACTGGGCAGGCCAAAAACATTCAGTACTTC.

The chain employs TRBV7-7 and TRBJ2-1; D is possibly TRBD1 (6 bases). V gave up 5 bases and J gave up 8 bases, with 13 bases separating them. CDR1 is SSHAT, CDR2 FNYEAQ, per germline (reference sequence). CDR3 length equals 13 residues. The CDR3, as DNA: TGTGCCAGCAGCCGAACAGGGTACGATGAGCAGTTCTTC. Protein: CASSRTGYDEQFF.

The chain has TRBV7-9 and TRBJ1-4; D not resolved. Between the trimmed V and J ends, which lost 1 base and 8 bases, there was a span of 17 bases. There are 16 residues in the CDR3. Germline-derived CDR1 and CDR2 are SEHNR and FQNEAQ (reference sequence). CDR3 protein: CASSLVREAPFEKLFF. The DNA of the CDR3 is TGTGCCAGCAGCTTAGTAAGAGAGGCACCTTTCGAAAAACTGTTTTTT.

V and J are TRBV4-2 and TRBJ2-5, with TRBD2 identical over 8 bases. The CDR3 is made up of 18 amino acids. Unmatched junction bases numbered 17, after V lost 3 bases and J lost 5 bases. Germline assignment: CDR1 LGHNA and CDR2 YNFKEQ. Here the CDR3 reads CASSQGPFGRGGGETQYF. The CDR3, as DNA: TGTGCCAGCAGCCAGGGCCCCTTCGGCCGGGGGGGTGGGGAGACCCAGTACTTC.

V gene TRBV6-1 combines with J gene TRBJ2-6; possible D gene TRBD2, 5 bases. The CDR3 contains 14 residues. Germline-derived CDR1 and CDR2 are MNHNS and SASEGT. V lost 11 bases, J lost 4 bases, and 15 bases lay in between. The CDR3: CAARRGWGANVLTF. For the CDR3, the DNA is TGTGCCGCCAGACGAGGGTGGGGGGCCAACGTCCTGACTTTC.

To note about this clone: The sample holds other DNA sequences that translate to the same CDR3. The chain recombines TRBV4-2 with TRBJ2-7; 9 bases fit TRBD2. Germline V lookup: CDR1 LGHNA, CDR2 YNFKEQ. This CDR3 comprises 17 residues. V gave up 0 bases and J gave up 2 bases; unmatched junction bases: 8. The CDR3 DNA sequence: TGTGCCAGCAGCCAAGATAACCAGCGGGGGGCCCCCTACGAGCAGTACTTC. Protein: CASSQDNQRGAPYEQYF.

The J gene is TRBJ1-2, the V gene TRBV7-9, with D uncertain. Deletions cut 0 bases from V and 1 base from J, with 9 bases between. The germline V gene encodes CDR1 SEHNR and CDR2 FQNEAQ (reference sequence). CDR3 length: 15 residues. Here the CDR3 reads CASSLARVRNYGYTF. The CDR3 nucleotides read TGTGCCAGCAGCTTAGCACGGGTCCGTAACTATGGCTACACCTTC.

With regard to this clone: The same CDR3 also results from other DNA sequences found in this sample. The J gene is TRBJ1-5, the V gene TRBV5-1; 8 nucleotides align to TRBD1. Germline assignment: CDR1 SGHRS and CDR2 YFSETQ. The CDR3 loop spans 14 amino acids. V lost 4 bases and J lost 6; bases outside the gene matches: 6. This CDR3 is CASSKGTGGQPQHF. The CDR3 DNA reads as TGCGCCAGCAGCAAGGGGACAGGTGGTCAGCCCCAGCATTTT.

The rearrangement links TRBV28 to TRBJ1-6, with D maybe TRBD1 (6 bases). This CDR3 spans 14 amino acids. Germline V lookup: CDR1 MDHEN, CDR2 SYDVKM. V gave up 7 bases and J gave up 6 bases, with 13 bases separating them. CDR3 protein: CASITGQTNSPLHF. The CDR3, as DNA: TGTGCCAGCATCACTGGACAGACTAATTCACCCCTCCACTTT.